One sample yielded the 27 T cell receptor beta chains listed below, sequenced in a study of beta chain features in type 1 diabetes. Study observations and caveats: All four CD4+ subsets of Type 1 diabetes patients contained TCRB CDR3s that were moderately but significantly shorter.

Sequencing targeted expressed TCRB transcripts, as all isolated RNA had been reverse transcribed. Data came from immunoSEQ multiplex PCR; TCRdb stores just in-frame clones and leaves some out. The sample lists roughly 730,000 clones, around 15% occurring once. These receptors have no identified antigens. Sequences were obtained from naive CD4+ T cells from blood. Receptors were obtained from a man between 18 and 29 years old with type 1 diabetes.

This clone was counted a few times. This rearrangement joins TRBV2 to TRBJ2-6; D not resolved. The CDR3 covers 15 residues. The germline V gene has CDR1 SNHLY and CDR2 FYNNEI. Trimming took 5 bases from V and 2 from J, leaving 10 bases between them. This chain's CDR3 is CASSQIFPGANVLTF. CDR3 bases: TGTGCCAGCAGTCAGATTTTTCCTGGGGCCAACGTCCTGACTTTC.

The chain is built from TRBV6-6 and TRBJ1-1; D is unclear. V lost 0 bases and J 5 bases, leaving 7 bases between the germline ends. Germline CDR1 is MNHNY and CDR2 is SVGAGI (reference sequence). This CDR3 is built from 13 residues. The CDR3 is CASSYSMTTEAFF. The CDR3 DNA reads as TGTGCCAGCAGTTACTCGATGACAACTGAAGCTTTCTTT.

This clone was observed a handful of times. The rearrangement joins TRBV15 to TRBJ1-2; 10 nucleotides agree with TRBD1. V trimming: 0 bases; J trimming: 4 bases; junction bases outside the gene matches: 8. This CDR3 is 17 amino acids long. Germline V gene sequence: CDR1 LNHNV, CDR2 YYDKDF (reference sequence). CDR3: CATSREEFWDRGYGYTF. CDR3 bases: TGTGCCACCAGCAGAGAAGAGTTTTGGGACAGGGGCTATGGCTACACCTTC.

The J gene is TRBJ1-5, the V gene TRBV7-9; D might be TRBD1 (5 bases). V was pared by 4 bases and J by 6 bases, with 25 bases between. The germline V gene has CDR1 SEHNR and CDR2 FQNEAQ (reference sequence). This CDR3 is 18 amino acids long. The CDR3 region has the DNA TGTGCCAGCAGCTGGGGCCGGGACCTACTCCTCCCCGGTCAGCCCCAGCATTTT. Its translation: CASSWGRDLLLPGQPQHF.

The gene calls are TRBV18 and TRBJ1-5; TRBD1 might be the D (6 bases). Germline CDR1 KGHSH, CDR2 LQKENI. The CDR3 consists of 17 residues. Trimming removed 0 bases at V and 4 bases at J, with 16 bases between. The CDR3 loop is CASSPPHLGGRNQPQHF. The DNA for the CDR3 is TGTGCCAGCTCACCACCACATCTCGGGGGCCGGAATCAGCCCCAGCATTTT.

As for this clone: At the DNA level, this CDR3 is encoded by other sequences in the same sample as well. The chain joins TRBV30 to TRBJ1-1; D remains ambiguous. The CDR3 runs 11 residues. Germline V CDR1 and CDR2: GTSNPN, SVGIG (reference sequence). V was cut by 5 bases and J by 0 bases, with 4 bases left in between. The CDR3 here is CAWSLNTEAFF. CDR3 coding DNA: TGTGCCTGGTCATTGAACACTGAAGCTTTCTTT.

This clone was found a few times. The CDR3 DNA is TGTGCCTGGACCGGGACAGGGCCAGATACGCAGTATTTT. Protein product: CAWTGTGPDTQYF. The rearrangement joins TRBV30 to TRBJ2-3; TRBD1 matches at 9 bases. CDR3 size: 13 residues. V lost 4 bases, J lost 4 bases, and 3 bases stayed unmatched. Germline V gene sequence: CDR1 GTSNPN, CDR2 SVGIG (reference sequence). The entire variable domain, with the rest obtained from reference TRBV30 and TRBJ2-3, is as follows: SQTIHQWPATLVQPVGSPLSLECTVEGTSNPNLYWYRQAAGRGLQLLFYSVGIGQISSEVPQNLSASRPQDRQFILSSKKLLLSDSGFYLCAWTGTGPDTQYFGPGTRLTVL.

The chain employs TRBV7-2 and TRBJ1-2; TRBD1 might be the D (6 bases). There are 14 residues in the CDR3. V was shortened by 3 bases and J by 8 bases, with 16 bases between the two germline ends. The germline V gene encodes CDR1 SGHTA and CDR2 FQGNSA. The CDR3 DNA sequence: TGTGCCAGCAGCTTGTCCAGGGGAGTTCGGGGCTACACCTTC. Residues: CASSLSRGVRGYTF.

The chain recombines TRBV30 with TRBJ2-7; D is ambiguous. In germline, CDR1 is GTSNPN, CDR2 SVGIG (reference sequence). The germline V and J ends were trimmed by 3 bases and 3 bases, with 9 bases remaining between them. CDR3 length equals 12 residues. CDR3 nucleotide sequence: TGTGCCTGGAGCCTGGACGGCTACGAGCAGTACTTC. It is translated as CAWSLDGYEQYF.

The genes are TRBV6-6 and TRBJ2-6; weak D call: TRBD1 (6 bases). V was cut by 6 bases and J by 1 base, with 10 bases left in between. Per the germline V gene, CDR1 is MNHNY and CDR2 is SVGAGI (reference sequence). CDR3 length: 15 residues. The CDR3 bases are TGTGCCAGCAGCCAGGACAGATCTGGGGCCAACGTCCTGACTTTC. Translating it yields CASSQDRSGANVLTF.

The V call is TRBV5-1, the J call TRBJ2-7; 7 bases align to TRBD1. From germline, CDR1 is SGHRS and CDR2 YFSETQ. J gave up 3 bases and V 2 bases, and 11 bases lay outside the gene matches. The CDR3 is 16 residues long. The CDR3 protein is CASSFQTGVSLYEQYF. In DNA, the CDR3 is TGCGCCAGCAGCTTTCAAACAGGGGTGAGTCTCTACGAGCAGTACTTC.

The rearrangement uses TRBV5-1 and TRBJ1-2; D unresolved. The CDR3 has 13 residues. The germline gives CDR1 SGHRS, CDR2 YFSETQ. Trimming removed 0 bases at V and 7 bases at J, with 10 bases between. CDR3 amino acids: CASSLAVGGGYTF. The CDR3 bases are TGCGCCAGCAGCTTGGCGGTGGGAGGTGGCTACACCTTC.

This clone has a handful of counts. The chain combines TRBV7-9 with TRBJ2-7; TRBD1 aligns across 7 bases. Germline V CDR1 and CDR2: SEHNR, FQNEAQ (reference sequence). J lost 0 bases, V lost 5 bases, and 10 bases had no gene match. CDR3 length: 16 residues. The CDR3 DNA is TGTGCCAGCAGCCCCCGACAGGGTGGGAGCTCCTACGAGCAGTACTTC. This encodes CASSPRQGGSSYEQYF.

The V and J genes are TRBV30 and TRBJ2-3; D is undetermined. V was pared by 3 bases and J by 0 bases, with 7 bases between. The CDR3 loop spans 13 amino acids. The germline gives CDR1 GTSNPN, CDR2 SVGIG (reference sequence). CDR3 in amino acids: CAWRDSSTDTQYF. Written as DNA, the CDR3 is TGTGCCTGGAGAGATTCTAGCACAGATACGCAGTATTTT.

This clone was seen a handful of times. The chain carries TRBV2 and TRBJ1-1; TRBD1 matches 7 bases. The V segment lost 6 bases and the J segment 6 bases; nucleotides outside the gene matches: 10. CDR3 length: 14 residues. Germline CDR1 SNHLY, CDR2 FYNNEI. This chain's CDR3 is CASSPEGGRAEAFF. The DNA for the CDR3 is TGTGCCAGCAGCCCGGAAGGGGGCCGAGCTGAAGCTTTCTTT.

The genes are TRBV18 and TRBJ1-2; 10 nucleotides agree with TRBD1. This CDR3 is 15 amino acids long. V shed 2 bases, J shed 3 bases, and the junction held 3 bases outside the gene matches. Germline loops: CDR1 KGHSH, CDR2 LQKENI. Here the CDR3 DNA reads TGTGCCAGCTCACCAAAAGGACAGGGGGACTATGGCTACACCTTC. Encoded protein: CASSPKGQGDYGYTF.

This clone was counted between two and nine times. This chain joins TRBV30 and TRBJ2-1, with D perhaps TRBD2 (5 bases). V was cut by 6 bases and J by 0 bases, with 12 bases left in between. Looked up from germline, CDR1 is GTSNPN and CDR2 is SVGIG (reference sequence). CDR3 length: 14 residues. CDR3 loop: CACRGPSSYNEQFF. CDR3 nucleotide sequence: TGTGCCTGTCGAGGGCCGAGCTCCTACAATGAGCAGTTCTTC. Full variable domain (remainder filled in from reference TRBV30 and TRBJ2-1): SQTIHQWPATLVQPVGSPLSLECTVEGTSNPNLYWYRQAAGRGLQLLFYSVGIGQISSEVPQNLSASRPQDRQFILSSKKLLLSDSGFYLCACRGPSSYNEQFFGPGTRLTVL.

This clone was seen a handful of times. In the same sample, other DNA sequences code for this CDR3. The V gene is TRBV30, the J gene TRBJ1-2; 7 bases match TRBD1. Germline trimming cut 0 bases from V and 4 bases from J; bases unmatched to any gene: 2. This CDR3 contains 13 residues. The germline V gene encodes CDR1 GTSNPN and CDR2 SVGIG (reference sequence). DNA for the CDR3: TGTGCCTGGAGTGTGGGACAGAGCTATGGCTACACCTTC. This codes for CAWSVGQSYGYTF.

The chain uses TRBV6-5 and TRBJ1-1, with D hard to call. This CDR3 is built from 13 residues. Trimming removed 0 bases at V and 0 bases at J, with 2 bases between. CDR1 MNHEY and CDR2 SVGAGI come from the germline V gene. In nucleotides, the CDR3 is TGTGCCAGCAGTTACTCGCTGAACACTGAAGCTTTCTTT. Translated: CASSYSLNTEAFF.

This sequence joins TRBV7-9 and TRBJ1-2; D call uncertain. Germline V lookup: CDR1 SEHNR, CDR2 FQNEAQ (reference sequence). The CDR3 runs 15 residues. Trimming removed 0 bases at V and 2 bases at J, with 10 bases between. The CDR3 DNA sequence: TGTGCCAGCAGCTTAGCGCTCCGAACCAACTATGGCTACACCTTC. Protein: CASSLALRTNYGYTF.

The V call is TRBV7-3, the J call TRBJ2-6, with 8 positions matching TRBD1. This CDR3 spans 17 amino acids. The J segment lost 2 bases and the V segment lost 5 bases, leaving 8 bases of the junction unmatched. Per germline, CDR1 SGHTA and CDR2 FQGTGA. DNA for the CDR3: TGTGCCAGCAGCCCCGGACAGGGTTCGACTGGGGCCAACGTCCTGACTTTC. Translating gives CASSPGQGSTGANVLTF.

The chain joins TRBV7-9 to TRBJ1-4; no firm D call. Trimming shortened V by 2 bases and J by 2 bases, and 15 bases separated the two germline ends. The CDR3 is 17 residues long. Looked up from germline, CDR1 is SEHNR and CDR2 is FQNEAQ (reference sequence). CDR3 in DNA: TGTGCCAGCAGCTTACGGGGTGGCAGCGGGACTAATGAAAAACTGTTTTTT. It encodes CASSLRGGSGTNEKLFF. The full variable domain, its missing parts supplied by reference TRBV7-9 and TRBJ1-4, is DTGVSQNPRHKITKRGQNVTFRCDPISEHNRLYWYRQTLGQGPEFLTYFQNEAQLEKSRLLSDRFSAERPKGSFSTLEIQRTEQGDSAMYLCASSLRGGSGTNEKLFFGSGTQLSVL.

Regarding this clone: Other nucleotide sequences in the sample specify the same CDR3. V is TRBV6-5 and J is TRBJ1-1; D uncertain. This CDR3 is built from 11 residues. Per germline, CDR1 MNHEY and CDR2 SVGAGI. Trimming removed 2 bases at V and 8 bases at J, with 6 bases between. The DNA of the CDR3 is TGTGCCAGCAGTTACGGACCCGAAGCTTTCTTT. Translated, it gives CASSYGPEAFF.

The table lists this clone with a few counts. The V call is TRBV10-2, the J call TRBJ1-6, with D possibly TRBD1 on 5 matching bases. V shed 6 bases and J shed 5 bases, with 8 bases lying between them. Germline CDR1 WSHSY, CDR2 SAAADI. This CDR3 contains 13 residues. The CDR3 DNA reads as TGCGCCAGCAGGCTGGGGGATAATTCACCCCTCCACTTT. This codes for CASRLGDNSPLHF.

This chain links TRBV11-2 with TRBJ2-7; D gene uncertain. The germline V and J ends were trimmed by 5 bases and 6 bases, with 11 bases remaining between them. The CDR3 consists of 12 residues. Germline lookup yields CDR1 SGHAT and CDR2 FQNNGV. As DNA, the CDR3 is TGTGCCAGCAGCCCCGACCCTCTCGAGCAGTACTTC. It specifies CASSPDPLEQYF.

The sample holds a few counts of this clone. Distinct nucleotide sequences in the sample also encode this CDR3. This chain joins TRBV18 and TRBJ2-3; D remains unclear. CDR3 length equals 14 residues. V lost 2 bases and J 1 base, leaving 7 bases between the germline ends. CDR1 and CDR2 (germline): KGHSH, LQKENI. Here the CDR3 DNA reads TGTGCCAGCTCACCAAACAGAGGCACAGATACGCAGTATTTT. This codes for CASSPNRGTDTQYF.

V usage is TRBV9 and J usage is TRBJ2-3; 7 bases match TRBD1. This CDR3 comprises 17 residues. CDR1 SGDLS and CDR2 YYNGEE come from the germline V gene. V shed 0 bases, J shed 2 bases, and the junction held 9 bases outside the gene matches. Here the CDR3 DNA reads TGTGCCAGCAGCGTAGACGATGGGACAGAAGTCACAGATACGCAGTATTTT. Protein sequence: CASSVDDGTEVTDTQYF.